The present TCR beta chain was sequenced within a study of blood T cell repertoires in COVID-19. Whole-study context: Italy, Spain and the United States were the sources of the convalescent and acute COVID-19 samples. Sample material is recorded as cDNA or gDNA derived from T cells, B-cell-depleted T cells, or PBMCs.

V trimming: 3 bases; J trimming: 5 bases; junction bases outside the gene matches: 8. There are 15 residues in the CDR3. The V gene's germline CDR1 is MNHEY and CDR2 SMNVEV (reference sequence). As handled by the study authors: Amplification of reference gene primers provided the estimated nucleated cell counts. Assay used: immunoSEQ multiplex PCR; TCRdb lists only in-frame clones, some missing. The V and J calls and clone size are taken from that table; D and trimming were inferred from the DNA. The sample lists about 70,000 clones; 80% were seen once. The chain joins TRBV27 to TRBJ1-2; 8 bases agree with TRBD1. The source is a man between 65 and 79 years old who had recovered from COVID-19. Sequencing was carried out using peripheral blood. CDR3 loop: CASSLGGQGKYGYTF. In DNA, the CDR3 is TGTGCCAGCAGTTTGGGTGGACAGGGAAAGTATGGCTACACCTTC.